This T cell receptor beta chain is drawn from a study of cytomegalovirus exposure and HLA in healthy donors. Background on the study: Later, an analysis reported that the 95 to 150 validation repertoires had used the same platform as the approximately 670 first-cohort repertoires. The study's findings and limits: Some public TCRs appeared in many individuals, while most sequences were rare. Some TCR beta chains (more than 150 of them) were listed as cytomegalovirus-associated. A few chains tied to CMV proved CMV antigen-specific in vitro.

Regarding this clone: The antigen is not known.

Germline V lookup: CDR1 LNHDA, CDR2 SQIVND (reference sequence). The V and J ends lost 1 base and 3 bases respectively, with 10 bases between them. The CDR3 runs 14 residues. Clones were sequenced by immunoSEQ multiplex PCR, and TCRdb holds only the in-frame ones, with some missing. The sample yields about 56,000 clones, roughly 93% seen once. The source is a woman in her late teens or twenties in good health and CMV-seropositive. The V and J genes are TRBV19 and TRBJ2-7; possibly TRBD2 for D (6 bases). The sample was PBMCs. The CDR3 loop reads CASSIGPEGYEQYF. CDR3 nucleotide sequence: TGTGCCAGTAGTATAGGGCCGGAGGGCTACGAGCAGTACTTC.